The table lists the clone carrying this T cell receptor beta chain with a few counts. The V and J ends lost 2 bases and 2 bases respectively, with 2 bases between them. This CDR3 is built from 12 residues. CDR1 is SGHAT, CDR2 FQNNGV, per germline. TCRdb re-analysed the 5' RACE reads in MiXCR, keeping a single row per CDR3 protein. Here the sample spans some 96,000 distinct CDR3 sequences, 8% to 10% being singletons. The data stem from a study of T cells after yellow fever vaccination. The input for sequencing was CD8+ T cells not binding an NS4B(214-222) dextramer, sorted from PBMCs, taken roughly 14 days after the first yellow fever vaccination. This chain joins TRBV11-2 and TRBJ2-3; D not certain. This receptor was identified in a man aged 18 to 35 who received the YFV17D yellow fever vaccine. This CDR3 reads CASSLITDTQYF. The CDR3 region has the DNA TGTGCCAGCAGCTTAATCACAGATACGCAGTATTTT. Full variable domain (missing parts from reference TRBV11-2 and TRBJ2-3): EAGVAQSPRYKIIEKRQSVAFWCNPISGHATLYWYQQILGQGPKLLIQFQNNGVVDDSQLPKDRFSAERLKGVDSTLKIQPAKLEDSAVYLCASSLITDTQYFGPGTRLTVL.